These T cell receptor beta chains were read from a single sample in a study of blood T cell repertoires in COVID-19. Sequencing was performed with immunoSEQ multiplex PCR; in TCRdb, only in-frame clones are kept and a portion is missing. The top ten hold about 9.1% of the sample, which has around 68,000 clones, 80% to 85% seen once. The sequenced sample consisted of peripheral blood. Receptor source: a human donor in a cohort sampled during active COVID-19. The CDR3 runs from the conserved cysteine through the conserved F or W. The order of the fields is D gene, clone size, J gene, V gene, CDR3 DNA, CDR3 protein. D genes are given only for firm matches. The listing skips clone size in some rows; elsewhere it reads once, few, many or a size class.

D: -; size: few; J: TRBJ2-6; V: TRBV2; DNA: TGTGCCAGCAGTGAAATAGGGGGAACTGGGGCCAACGTCCTGACTTTC; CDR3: CASSEIGGTGANVLTF
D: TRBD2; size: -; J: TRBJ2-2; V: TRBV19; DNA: TGTGCCAGTAGGGGGGGGATCACCGGGGAGCTGTTTTTT; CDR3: CASRGGITGELFF
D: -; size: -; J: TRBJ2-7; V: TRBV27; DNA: TGTGCCAGCAGCTCAGTAGCGAGCTACGAGCAGTACTTC; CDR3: CASSSVASYEQYF
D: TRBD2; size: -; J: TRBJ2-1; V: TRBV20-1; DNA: TGCAGTGCCAGTGGACTAGCGGGAGAATTGTACAATGAGCAGTTCTTC; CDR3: CSASGLAGELYNEQFF
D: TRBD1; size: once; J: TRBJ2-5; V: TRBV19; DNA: TGTGCCAGTAGTGGGACAGTACAAGAGACCCAGTACTTC; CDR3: CASSGTVQETQYF
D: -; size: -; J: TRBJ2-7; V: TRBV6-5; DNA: TGTGCCAGCAGTTACTCGGCGTCCGGGGTCGAGCAGTACTTC; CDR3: CASSYSASGVEQYF
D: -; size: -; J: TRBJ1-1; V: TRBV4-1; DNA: TGCGCCAGCAGCCAAGCACCGGGGAGCACTGAAGCTTTCTTT; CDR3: CASSQAPGSTEAFF
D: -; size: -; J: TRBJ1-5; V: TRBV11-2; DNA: TGTGCCAGCAGTTTGGGGGGGGCGAATCAGCCCCAGCATTTT; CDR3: CASSLGGANQPQHF
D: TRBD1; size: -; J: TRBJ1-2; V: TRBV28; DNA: TGTGCCAGCAGTGCCCCGGGACAGGGGACTCTAGGCTACACCTTC; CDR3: CASSAPGQGTLGYTF
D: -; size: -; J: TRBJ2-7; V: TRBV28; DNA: TGTGCCAGCAGGCCCCTGGGGCTAAACGAGCAGTACTTC; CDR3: CASRPLGLNEQYF
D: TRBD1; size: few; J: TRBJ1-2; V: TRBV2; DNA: TGTGCCAGCCAAGACAGGGCTAACTATGGCTACACCTTC; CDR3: CASQDRANYGYTF